Sequencing of this TCR beta chain was carried out in a study of spatial heterogeneity in lung cancer. Across the whole study: Sequence detection consistently recorded a greater number of beta-chain than alpha-chain sequences.

TCRdb used MiXCR to reprocess the 5' RACE reads, holding one entry per CDR3 protein. The table includes about 80,000 distinct CDR3 sequences, approximately 8% detected once. V dropped 3 bases and J dropped 5; count of bases not matched to a gene: 6. This CDR3 comprises 15 residues. Time point defined: sample taken at primary tumor resection. Donors were some 72 untreated early-stage non-small cell lung cancer patients. The specimen comprised PBMCs, sampled at surgery. The rearrangement uses TRBV12-3 or TRBV12-4 and TRBJ2-5; 10 bases line up with TRBD2. The source is a male donor with early-stage non-small cell lung cancer. CDR3 DNA sequence: TGTGCCAGCAGTTTGTTAGCGGGAGGTGGGGAGACCCAGTACTTC. Translated, it gives CASSLLAGGGETQYF.